The next 21 T cell receptor beta chains were all read from a single sample in a study of cytomegalovirus exposure and HLA in healthy donors. The PCR employed 60 Vbeta primers together with 13 Jbeta primers. Sequencing was performed with immunoSEQ multiplex PCR; in TCRdb, only in-frame clones are kept and a portion is missing. The data hold roughly 100,000 clones, with about 70% observed a single time. The sequencing input was PBMCs. The receptors were gathered from a female donor in good health and CMV-seronegative.

Written as DNA, the CDR3 is TGTGCCAGCAGTTTAAACAGGGTCCACGAGCAGTACTTC. As protein: CASSLNRVHEQYF. This chain uses TRBV27 with TRBJ2-7; D may be TRBD1 (6 bases). Germline values: CDR1 MNHEY, CDR2 SMNVEV (reference sequence). This CDR3 contains 13 residues. V lost 2 bases to trimming and J lost 5 bases, with 10 bases between them.

The chain is built from TRBV13 and TRBJ2-7, with 9 bases aligning to TRBD1. V gave up 5 bases and J gave up 7 bases; unmatched junction bases: 9. Germline lookup yields CDR1 PRHDT and CDR2 FYEKMQ (reference sequence). The CDR3 sequence is 14 residues long. CDR3 nucleotide sequence: TGTGCCAGCAGCCGAGGACAGGGGCCTCGAGAGCAGTACTTC. This sequence encodes CASSRGQGPREQYF.

The chain links TRBV5-4 to TRBJ2-1; D remains ambiguous. Deletions cut 0 bases from V and 10 bases from J, with 11 bases between. Germline V gives CDR1 SGHNT, CDR2 YYREEE (reference sequence). The CDR3 spans 13 residues. This CDR3 is CASSLEGFGEQFF. DNA for the CDR3: TGTGCCAGCAGCTTGGAAGGATTCGGGGAGCAGTTCTTC.

V is TRBV7-2 and J is TRBJ1-1; possibly TRBD1 for D (6 bases). With 1 base removed from V and 5 bases from J, the gap between germline ends came to 11 bases. There are 14 residues in the CDR3. Germline CDR1 is SGHTA and CDR2 is FQGNSA. The CDR3: CASSLVGGGTEAFF. The CDR3 region has the DNA TGTGCCAGCAGCTTAGTGGGAGGGGGTACTGAAGCTTTCTTT.

The chain is built from TRBV29-1 and TRBJ2-1, with 11 bases matching TRBD2. The CDR3 extends over 14 amino acids. V trimming: 2 bases; J trimming: 6 bases; junction bases outside the gene matches: 3. CDR1 and CDR2 (germline): SQVTM, ANQGSEA. The CDR3 region has the DNA TGCAGCGTTGAAACTAGCGGGAGTCGCAATGAGCAGTTCTTC. This gives the protein CSVETSGSRNEQFF.

V gene TRBV27 combines with J gene TRBJ2-5, with D tentatively TRBD2 (6 bases). V lost 6 bases to trimming and J lost 5 bases, with 16 bases between them. Germline lookup yields CDR1 MNHEY and CDR2 SMNVEV (reference sequence). CDR3 size: 14 residues. The CDR3 reads CASSRSTSGETQYF. The CDR3 nucleotides are TGTGCCAGCAGCCGATCGACTAGTGGGGAGACCCAGTACTTC.

The J gene is TRBJ2-7, the V gene TRBV11-2; 9 nucleotides line up with TRBD2. The trim removed 1 base at V and 4 bases at J, leaving 5 bases unmatched. This CDR3 is built from 15 residues. Germline CDR1 reads SGHAT; CDR2 reads FQNNGV. The CDR3: CASSLAVSGRYEQYF. CDR3 nucleotide sequence: TGTGCCAGCAGCTTAGCCGTTAGCGGGAGATACGAGCAGTACTTC.

The gene calls are TRBV7-8 and TRBJ2-7; a possible D gene is TRBD2 (5 bases). The ends were cut back, 1 base at V and 7 bases at J, with 11 bases in the middle. CDR3 length: 13 amino acids. Germline V lookup: CDR1 SGHVS, CDR2 FQNEAQ. The CDR3 nucleotides are TGTGCCAGCAGCTTAGTGGTTCGGGGTGAGCAGTACTTC. Translated: CASSLVVRGEQYF.

The chain carries TRBV28 and TRBJ2-7; the D gene is possibly TRBD1 (6 bases). Germline CDR1 and CDR2: MDHEN and SYDVKM. This CDR3 is 16 amino acids long. V was shortened by 2 bases and J by 5 bases, with 19 bases between the two germline ends. This chain's CDR3 is CASSLTGGVRGDEQYF. The CDR3 nucleotides are TGTGCCAGCAGTTTAACCGGTGGGGTCAGGGGAGACGAGCAGTACTTC. The entire variable domain, with the rest obtained from reference TRBV28 and TRBJ2-7, is as follows: DVKVTQSSRYLVKRTGEKVFLECVQDMDHENMFWYRQDPGLGLRLIYFSYDVKMKEKGDIPEGYSVSREKKERFSLILESASTNQTSMYLCASSLTGGVRGDEQYFGPGTRLTVT.

In its sample, this clone was seen a few times. This chain connects TRBV5-1 to TRBJ1-2, with a tentative D call TRBD1 (6 bases). CDR3 length: 15 amino acids. V lost 0 bases and J lost 4, with 13 bases in between. The germline V gene encodes CDR1 SGHRS and CDR2 YFSETQ. The CDR3 DNA is TGCGCCAGCAGCTTGGAGGGGGGGGATGGCTATGGCTACACCTTC. Protein: CASSLEGGDGYGYTF.

The gene calls are TRBV27 and TRBJ2-3; unclear D gene. CDR1 is MNHEY, CDR2 SMNVEV, per germline (reference sequence). V lost 8 bases and J 0 bases, leaving 9 bases between the germline ends. CDR3 length equals 13 residues. For the CDR3, the DNA is TGTGCCAGCGGATGGGCTAGCACAGATACGCAGTATTTT. Amino acid sequence: CASGWASTDTQYF.

The rearrangement links TRBV6-1 to TRBJ2-5; the D gene is possibly TRBD2 (5 bases). There are 14 residues in the CDR3. V gave up 10 bases and J gave up 0 bases, with 15 bases separating them. In germline, CDR1 is MNHNS, CDR2 SASEGT. CDR3 nucleotides: TGTGCCACCTCATTTAGCGCCGACCAAGAGACCCAGTACTTC. Its protein product is CATSFSADQETQYF.

The chain combines TRBV19 with TRBJ1-2, with 9 bases fitting TRBD1. The germline gives CDR1 LNHDA, CDR2 SQIVND (reference sequence). The CDR3 loop spans 15 amino acids. Trimming cost V 3 bases and J 7 bases; bases outside gene matches: 9. The CDR3 DNA sequence: TGTGCCAGTAGTATCCCTCGGCGGACAGGGGTTGGCTACACCTTC. It codes for CASSIPRRTGVGYTF.

A few counts support this clone. V and J are TRBV28 and TRBJ2-7; TRBD2 agrees at 8 bases. Germline-derived CDR1 and CDR2 are MDHEN and SYDVKM. Trimming at V came to 8 bases and at J to 2 bases, leaving 5 bases not matched to a gene. The CDR3 loop spans 13 amino acids. For the CDR3, the DNA is TGTGCCAGCGGGGCGGGGGGTGCCTACGAGCAGTACTTC. Its translation is CASGAGGAYEQYF. Using reference TRBV28 and TRBJ2-7 for the parts outside the CDR3, the full variable domain is DVKVTQSSRYLVKRTGEKVFLECVQDMDHENMFWYRQDPGLGLRLIYFSYDVKMKEKGDIPEGYSVSREKKERFSLILESASTNQTSMYLCASGAGGAYEQYFGPGTRLTVT.

V and J are TRBV29-1 and TRBJ1-2; 12 nucleotides match TRBD1. This CDR3 has 16 amino acids. V lost 6 bases, J lost 6 bases, and 14 bases stayed unmatched. The germline V gene encodes CDR1 SQVTM and CDR2 ANQGSEA. The CDR3 DNA sequence: TGCAGCGTACGAAATTCCGGGACAGGGGGCGCAGATGGCTACACCTTC. Translation: CSVRNSGTGGADGYTF. The entire variable domain, with the rest obtained from reference TRBV29-1 and TRBJ1-2, is as follows: SAVISQKPSRDICQRGTSLTIQCQVDSQVTMMFWYRQQPGQSLTLIATANQGSEATYESGFVIDKFPISRPNLTFSTLTVSNMSPEDSSIYLCSVRNSGTGGADGYTFGSGTRLTVV.

The chain uses TRBV5-1 and TRBJ2-2; 7 bases are shared with TRBD1. CDR3 length: 15 amino acids. Germline-derived CDR1 and CDR2 are SGHRS and YFSETQ. The V segment lost 4 bases and the J segment 4 bases; nucleotides outside the gene matches: 7. The CDR3 loop is CASSPPRGPTGELFF. The CDR3 bases are TGCGCCAGCAGCCCACCTAGGGGGCCCACCGGGGAGCTGTTTTTT.

V usage is TRBV5-1 and J usage is TRBJ2-3; TRBD2 matches at 11 bases. This CDR3 spans 17 amino acids. Trimming took 3 bases from V and 2 from J; bases not matched to a gene: 8. The germline V gene encodes CDR1 SGHRS and CDR2 YFSETQ. Written as DNA, the CDR3 is TGCGCCAGCAGCTCCGGACGACTAGCGGGAAACACAGATACGCAGTATTTT. Translating gives CASSSGRLAGNTDTQYF.

With respect to this clone: The sample holds other DNA sequences that translate to the same CDR3. The rearrangement uses TRBV5-1 and TRBJ1-4, with D maybe TRBD1 (5 bases). CDR1 is SGHRS, CDR2 YFSETQ, per germline. Deletions cut 1 base from V and 5 bases from J, with 9 bases between. The CDR3 is 14 amino acids. The CDR3: CASSLTGGNEKLFF. In DNA form, the CDR3 reads TGCGCCAGCAGCTTGACAGGTGGGAATGAAAAACTGTTTTTT.

The rearrangement joins TRBV6-1 to TRBJ1-4; D gene unclear. V was shortened by 7 bases and J by 0 bases, with 12 bases between the two germline ends. Germline V CDR1 and CDR2: MNHNS, SASEGT. The CDR3 is 15 amino acids. This chain's CDR3 is CASNSVATTNEKLFF. The CDR3 nucleotides read TGTGCCAGCAACTCCGTTGCGACAACTAATGAAAAACTGTTTTTT.

The chain couples TRBV14 to TRBJ2-7, with a tentative D call TRBD1 (6 bases). This CDR3 region has 15 residues. The V gene's germline CDR1 is SGHDN and CDR2 FVKESK. Trimming pared 0 bases from V and 3 bases from J, leaving 12 bases between. The CDR3 DNA reads as TGTGCCAGCAGCCAAGAAACAGGGAGAGGCTACGAGCAGTACTTC. Protein product: CASSQETGRGYEQYF.

DNA of the CDR3: TGTGCCAGCAGCCACACGTCTAGTTATGAGCAGTTCTTC. Its translation: CASSHTSSYEQFF. The chain uses TRBV13 and TRBJ2-1; D not certain. The V gene's germline CDR1 is PRHDT and CDR2 FYEKMQ (reference sequence). CDR3 length equals 13 residues. Trimming took off 5 bases at V and 8 bases at J, with 13 bases between the two ends.